A single sample is the source of the 4 T cell receptor beta chains below, sequenced in a study of sequential checkpoint blockade in melanoma. The protocol was immunoSEQ multiplex PCR, while the TCRdb copy is restricted to in-frame clones and leaves out a portion. The sample lists about 19,000 clones; around 67% were seen once. Treatment indicated: randomized to nivolumab then ipilimumab (arm A) or the reverse (arm B). The source was CD8+ T cells sorted from blood (inferred from file names), collected from a patient given nivolumab and ipilimumab in sequence. The receptors shown here come from a human donor with melanoma.

This clone has just one count. Other nucleotide sequences in the sample specify the same CDR3. This chain connects TRBV7-6 to TRBJ2-7; the D gene is possibly TRBD2 (5 bases). Germline V gene lookup returns CDR1 SGHVS and CDR2 FNYEAQ. The ends were cut back, 3 bases at V and 2 bases at J, with 14 bases in the middle. The CDR3 length is 15 residues. For the CDR3, the DNA is TGTGCCAGCAGCTTTGGTACGGGGTTAACCTACGAGCAGTACTTC. This gives the protein CASSFGTGLTYEQYF. The full variable domain, with the rest looked up from reference TRBV7-6 and TRBJ2-7, is GAGVSQSPRYKVTKRGQDVALRCDPISGHVSLYWYRQALGQGPEFLTYFNYEAQQDKSGLPNDRFSAERPEGSISTLTIQRTEQRDSAMYRCASSFGTGLTYEQYFGPGTRLTVT.

The chain is built from TRBV28 and TRBJ2-1; D is perhaps TRBD1 (8 bases). The CDR3 totals 15 residues. Trimming shortened V by 3 bases and J by 6 bases, and 15 bases separated the two germline ends. In germline, CDR1 is MDHEN, CDR2 SYDVKM. CDR3 sequence: CASSLENRGGNEQFF. The CDR3 DNA reads TGTGCCAGCAGTTTGGAGAACAGGGGGGGCAATGAGCAGTTCTTC.

The rearrangement joins TRBV7-3 to TRBJ1-6; 9 bases match TRBD1. The CDR3 runs 15 residues. V shed 1 base, J shed 9 bases, and the junction held 4 bases outside the gene matches. Germline V gene lookup returns CDR1 SGHTA and CDR2 FQGTGA. For the CDR3, the DNA is TGTGCCAGCAGCTTAAGCGCGACAGGGGGTTCACCCCTCCACTTT. Residues: CASSLSATGGSPLHF. Filled out from reference TRBV7-3 and TRBJ1-6, the complete variable domain reads GAGVSQTPSNKVTEKGKYVELRCDPISGHTALYWYRQSLGQGPEFLIYFQGTGAADDSGLPNDRFFAVRPEGSVSTLKIQRTERGDSAVYLCASSLSATGGSPLHFGNGTRLTVT.

The gene calls are TRBV27 and TRBJ2-7, with unresolved D. The CDR3 has 13 amino acids. V was clipped by 4 bases and J by 3 bases, with 10 bases between them. The germline V gene encodes CDR1 MNHEY and CDR2 SMNVEV (reference sequence). CDR3 coding DNA: TGTGCCAGCAGTTCCGGGTCATACTACGAGCAGTACTTC. It translates to CASSSGSYYEQYF.